These 19 T cell receptor beta chains were sequenced from one sample in a study of shared clonotypes between healthy human individuals. Sequencing used immunoSEQ multiplex PCR; TCRdb keeps in-frame clones, though not all of them. Seen here are 2 million to 2.5 million clones, 85% to 95% observed once, and the top ten hold around 0.35%. What was sequenced was naive CD4+ T cells from PBMCs. The sample's subset: CD45RA+ positively selected. The source is a man aged 18 to 30 in good health. Some clones in this sample may be carry-over from other donors' samples.

This clone occurred once. The chain links TRBV30 to TRBJ2-3; D possibly corresponds to TRBD1 (5 bases). The CDR3 extends over 13 amino acids. CDR1 is GTSNPN, CDR2 SVGIG, per germline (reference sequence). Trimming took 1 base from V and 2 from J, leaving 7 bases between them. CDR3 sequence: CAWSAGYTDTQYF. The CDR3 DNA reads as TGTGCCTGGAGTGCAGGGTACACAGATACGCAGTATTTT.

The chain is built from TRBV4-2 and TRBJ2-7; a weak D match, TRBD2 (6 bases). CDR3 size: 15 residues. V shed 5 bases and J shed 0 bases, with 14 bases lying between them. Germline V gives CDR1 LGHNA, CDR2 YNFKEQ. DNA of the CDR3: TGTGCCAGCAGCTGGGGGGACCAAAACTCCTACGAGCAGTACTTC. Its translation: CASSWGDQNSYEQYF.

This clone has only a few counts. The chain employs TRBV5-1 and TRBJ1-2; no reliable D call. The CDR3 loop spans 12 amino acids. V was trimmed by 1 base and J by 8 bases, leaving 9 bases between them. The germline V gene encodes CDR1 SGHRS and CDR2 YFSETQ. CDR3 sequence reads: CASSLQEEGYTF. As DNA, the CDR3 is TGCGCCAGCAGCTTGCAAGAGGAGGGCTACACCTTC.

This chain uses TRBV29-1 with TRBJ2-7, with D perhaps TRBD1 (6 bases). CDR1 and CDR2 from the germline V gene are SQVTM and ANQGSEA. V lost 5 bases to trimming and J lost 0 bases, with 14 bases between them. The CDR3 has 14 amino acids. This CDR3 reads CSVSGQVSSYEQYF. DNA of the CDR3: TGCAGCGTTTCGGGACAAGTAAGCTCCTACGAGCAGTACTTC.

The J gene is TRBJ2-7, the V gene TRBV29-1, with D maybe TRBD1 (6 bases). V lost 0 bases, J lost 2 bases, and 11 bases lay in between. In germline, CDR1 is SQVTM, CDR2 ANQGSEA. The CDR3 is 14 amino acids. This chain's CDR3 is CSVEEGDRPYEQYF. The CDR3 DNA follows: TGCAGCGTTGAAGAGGGAGACAGGCCCTACGAGCAGTACTTC.

The CDR3 DNA follows: TGTGCCAGCAGCCCCCCACGGCGGGAGACCGGTACTGAAAAACTGTTTTTT. Translation gives CASSPPRRETGTEKLFF. V usage is TRBV7-9 and J usage is TRBJ1-4; unclear D gene. V lost 5 bases, J lost 7 bases, and 23 bases lay in between. CDR3 size: 17 residues. From germline, CDR1 is SEHNR and CDR2 FQNEAQ (reference sequence). Full variable domain (rest looked up from reference TRBV7-9 and TRBJ1-4): DTGVSQNPRHKITKRGQNVTFRCDPISEHNRLYWYRQTLGQGPEFLTYFQNEAQLEKSRLLSDRFSAERPKGSFSTLEIQRTEQGDSAMYLCASSPPRRETGTEKLFFGSGTQLSVL.

The rearrangement uses TRBV6-1 and TRBJ2-7; D may match TRBD1 or TRBD2 (5 bases each). This CDR3 contains 18 residues. V was shortened by 2 bases and J by 2 bases, with 22 bases between the two germline ends. CDR1 is MNHNS, CDR2 SASEGT, per germline. The CDR3 DNA sequence: TGTGCCAGCAGTGAACCCAGGGACCGGGTTCATCCCCCCTACGAGCAGTACTTC. It codes for CASSEPRDRVHPPYEQYF.

CDR3 sequence reads: CASSQELGLPQHF. The CDR3 DNA follows: TGTGCCAGCAGCCAGGAGTTGGGTCTGCCCCAGCATTTT. The chain combines TRBV5-8 with TRBJ1-5, with D unclear. This CDR3 has 13 residues. The V gene's germline CDR1 is SGHTS and CDR2 YDEGEE. With 4 bases removed from V and 9 bases from J, the gap between germline ends came to 14 bases.

This clone has only one observation. This chain uses TRBV6-5 with TRBJ2-3, with D hard to call. The CDR3 consists of 16 residues. V lost 4 bases and J 1 base, leaving 15 bases between the germline ends. Germline CDR1 reads MNHEY; CDR2 reads SVGAGI. The CDR3 protein is CASSSGKGRGTDTQYF. DNA for the CDR3: TGTGCCAGCAGTTCCGGAAAGGGTCGGGGCACAGATACGCAGTATTTT.

The V call is TRBV6-1, the J call TRBJ1-2; D is uncertain. The CDR3 is 15 amino acids. V shed 1 base and J shed 13 bases, with 22 bases lying between them. Germline V gene data show CDR1 as MNHNS and CDR2 as SASEGT. The CDR3 sequence is CASSEVSWVQLPSTF. DNA for the CDR3: TGTGCCAGCAGTGAAGTTTCGTGGGTTCAATTACCGTCCACCTTC.

This chain connects TRBV4-1 to TRBJ1-5; D is possibly TRBD1 (5 bases). V was cut by 3 bases and J by 0 bases, with 18 bases left in between. Per the germline V gene, CDR1 is MGHRA and CDR2 is YSYEKL. The CDR3 is made up of 18 amino acids. The CDR3 is CASSHRLTDSHSNQPQHF. The CDR3, as DNA: TGCGCCAGCAGCCATCGATTAACTGACAGCCATAGCAATCAGCCCCAGCATTTT.

This clone was counted a single time. The rearrangement joins TRBV5-1 to TRBJ2-1; 8 bases map to TRBD1. Per the germline V gene, CDR1 is SGHRS and CDR2 is YFSETQ. The CDR3 contains 16 residues. After removal of 0 bases from V and 6 bases from J, the junction contained 8 bases not matched to a gene. CDR3 protein: CASSLARGLASNEQFF. In nucleotides, the CDR3 is TGCGCCAGCAGCTTGGCCAGGGGGCTAGCGAGCAATGAGCAGTTCTTC.

The chain uses TRBV9 and TRBJ2-3, with D possibly being TRBD2 (6 bases). V dropped 2 bases and J dropped 7 bases, with 14 bases sitting between them. Germline V lookup: CDR1 SGDLS, CDR2 YYNGEE. The CDR3 runs to 14 residues. CDR3 DNA sequence: TGTGCCAGCAGCGTGGGGTCTAGCGCGTATACGCAGTATTTT. It is translated as CASSVGSSAYTQYF.

V and J are TRBV6-1 and TRBJ2-7, with 10 positions matching TRBD1. After removal of 6 bases from V and 2 bases from J, the junction contained 7 bases not matched to a gene. Per the germline V gene, CDR1 is MNHNS and CDR2 is SASEGT. The CDR3 extends over 15 amino acids. CDR3 amino acids: CASRSPGQGTYEQYF. As DNA, the CDR3 is TGTGCCAGCAGGTCCCCGGGACAGGGGACCTACGAGCAGTACTTC.

The chain joins TRBV5-1 to TRBJ2-2; D remains unclear. V lost 5 bases, J lost 2 bases, and 13 bases lay in between. This CDR3 contains 15 residues. From germline, CDR1 is SGHRS and CDR2 YFSETQ. The CDR3 DNA is TGCGCCAGCAGTCCAACGAGGTTAAACACCGGGGAGCTGTTTTTT. Translating gives CASSPTRLNTGELFF.

The chain is built from TRBV9 and TRBJ2-7, with a tentative D call TRBD1 (5 bases). Germline V gene sequence: CDR1 SGDLS, CDR2 YYNGEE. The V end lost 2 bases, the J end lost 2 bases, and 11 bases lay between the germline ends. CDR3 length: 14 residues. As DNA, the CDR3 is TGTGCCAGCAGCGTCAGGGTTGGGCCCTACGAGCAGTACTTC. Its protein product is CASSVRVGPYEQYF.

The V call is TRBV5-1, the J call TRBJ2-2; D call uncertain. CDR3 length: 16 residues. V was cut by 4 bases and J by 6 bases, with 19 bases left in between. Looked up from germline, CDR1 is SGHRS and CDR2 is YFSETQ. CDR3 sequence: CASSLLIRQPPGELFF. CDR3 DNA sequence: TGCGCCAGCAGCCTGCTTATTCGTCAACCGCCCGGGGAGCTGTTTTTT.

The chain joins TRBV10-3 to TRBJ2-2; D is uncertain. The length of the CDR3 is 18 residues. Germline V CDR1 and CDR2: ENHRY, SYGVKD. V lost 2 bases and J lost 2, with 18 bases in between. For the CDR3, the DNA is TGTGCCATCAGTGAGCGAAAGGGCCTCGGACGAAACACCGGGGAGCTGTTTTTT. Residues: CAISERKGLGRNTGELFF.

The V gene is TRBV30, the J gene TRBJ2-3, with a possible D match to TRBD2 (5 bases). CDR3 length: 15 amino acids. Looked up from germline, CDR1 is GTSNPN and CDR2 is SVGIG (reference sequence). V gave up 0 bases and J gave up 4 bases, with 14 bases separating them. The CDR3 loop reads CAWSVRAGNADTQYF. CDR3 sequence (DNA): TGTGCCTGGAGTGTACGGGCGGGTAACGCAGATACGCAGTATTTT.